This is a list of T cell receptor beta chains from one sample in a study of T cell responses to AZD1222 COVID-19 vaccine. Data came from immunoSEQ multiplex PCR; TCRdb stores just in-frame clones and leaves some out. The sample lists around 110,000 clones; 70% to 90% were seen once. Material: peripheral blood, obtained 28 days after the second AZD1222 dose. These receptors were collected from an adult who received the AZD1222 COVID-19 vaccine. The CDR3 runs from the conserved cysteine through the conserved F or W. A D gene is named only where the DNA matches it firmly. Not all rows give a size; the values are once, few, many and, for expanded clones, a class.

J gene: TRBJ1-1; clone size: -; V gene: TRBV3-1/TRBV3-2; D gene: -; CDR3 DNA: TGTGCCAGCAGCCAAGGGGGGAACACTGAAGCTTTCTTT; CDR3 protein: CASSQGGNTEAFF
J gene: TRBJ2-2; clone size: -; V gene: TRBV24-1; D gene: TRBD2; CDR3 DNA: TGTGCCACCAGTGCCCCGGCCGGGGGGGGGAACACCGGGGAGCTGTTTTTT; CDR3 protein: CATSAPAGGGNTGELFF
J gene: TRBJ2-3; clone size: -; V gene: TRBV5-4; D gene: TRBD2; CDR3 DNA: TGTGCCAGCAGCTCTTCGCTAGCTAGCGGGGGGGTGACAGATACGCAGTATTTT; CDR3 protein: CASSSSLASGGVTDTQYF
J gene: TRBJ2-3; clone size: -; V gene: TRBV5-1; D gene: TRBD1; CDR3 DNA: TGCGCCAGCAGTCGCCCGGGACAGGGGACGCCAGATACGCAGTATTTT; CDR3 protein: CASSRPGQGTPDTQYF
J gene: TRBJ1-6; clone size: -; V gene: TRBV28; D gene: TRBD1; CDR3 DNA: TGTGCCAGCAAAAATGAGTGGGGACAGGTTAATTCACCCCTCCACTTT; CDR3 protein: CASKNEWGQVNSPLHF
J gene: TRBJ2-1; clone size: -; V gene: TRBV5-4; D gene: TRBD2; CDR3 DNA: TGTGCCAGCAGAGCGGGGGCTGGGGATGAGCAGTTCTTC; CDR3 protein: CASRAGAGDEQFF
J gene: TRBJ2-7; clone size: -; V gene: TRBV29-1; D gene: -; CDR3 DNA: TGCAGCATTTTATCTGGGGGCTACGAGCAGTACTTC; CDR3 protein: CSILSGGYEQYF
J gene: TRBJ1-2; clone size: -; V gene: TRBV6-2/TRBV6-3; D gene: TRBD1; CDR3 DNA: TGTGCCAGCAGCCGCCTGACAGGGAACTATGGCTACACCTTC; CDR3 protein: CASSRLTGNYGYTF
J gene: TRBJ2-7; clone size: -; V gene: TRBV18; D gene: -; CDR3 DNA: TGTGCCAGCTCTTCCCGCCAGGGGGGCTACGAGCAGTACTTC; CDR3 protein: CASSSRQGGYEQYF
J gene: TRBJ1-3; clone size: -; V gene: TRBV5-4; D gene: -; CDR3 DNA: TGTGCCAGCAGCCCAGGGCTCTCTGGAAACACCATATATTTT; CDR3 protein: CASSPGLSGNTIYF
J gene: TRBJ2-7; clone size: -; V gene: TRBV4-2; D gene: -; CDR3 DNA: TGTGCCAGCAGCCAAGATAGGGGGGCCACCTACGAGCAGTACTTC; CDR3 protein: CASSQDRGATYEQYF
J gene: TRBJ2-2; clone size: -; V gene: TRBV24-1; D gene: -; CDR3 DNA: TGTGCCACCAGTGATTTAGGAGCAGCAGACACCGGGGAGCTGTTTTTT; CDR3 protein: CATSDLGAADTGELFF
J gene: TRBJ1-5; clone size: -; V gene: TRBV27; D gene: TRBD1; CDR3 DNA: TGTGCCAGCAGTTCCCGGGACAGGGCTGGGCAGCCCCAGCATTTT; CDR3 protein: CASSSRDRAGQPQHF
J gene: TRBJ1-5; clone size: once; V gene: TRBV7-9; D gene: TRBD1; CDR3 DNA: TGTGCCAGCAGCCCGGGGGGGTCCGGGACAGGGGACAATCAGCCCCAGCATTTT; CDR3 protein: CASSPGGSGTGDNQPQHF
J gene: TRBJ1-2; clone size: -; V gene: TRBV19; D gene: -; CDR3 DNA: TGTGCCAGTAGTATCCAGGGACCACTCGCGGGTGGCTACACCTTC; CDR3 protein: CASSIQGPLAGGYTF
J gene: TRBJ2-3; clone size: -; V gene: TRBV6-6; D gene: -; CDR3 DNA: TGTGCCAGCAGTTACTCAGAGAATACGCAGTATTTT; CDR3 protein: CASSYSENTQYF
J gene: TRBJ1-1; clone size: -; V gene: TRBV12-3/TRBV12-4; D gene: -; CDR3 DNA: TGTGCCAGCAGTACCCAGGGTGCCACTGAAGCTTTCTTT; CDR3 protein: CASSTQGATEAFF
J gene: TRBJ2-6; clone size: -; V gene: TRBV27; D gene: -; CDR3 DNA: TGTGCCAGCAGTTTATCGTCCAGGATCTCTGGGGCCAACGTCCTGACTTTC; CDR3 protein: CASSLSSRISGANVLTF
J gene: TRBJ1-4; clone size: once; V gene: TRBV6-5; D gene: -; CDR3 DNA: TGTGCCACGAGACAGGCTAACTTAAATGAAAAACTGTTTTTT; CDR3 protein: CATRQANLNEKLFF
J gene: TRBJ2-1; clone size: -; V gene: TRBV18; D gene: TRBD1; CDR3 DNA: TGTGCCAGCTCTAACAGGGGGGTGGCGGACAATGAGCAGTTCTTC; CDR3 protein: CASSNRGVADNEQFF
J gene: TRBJ1-2; clone size: -; V gene: TRBV18; D gene: TRBD1; CDR3 DNA: TGTGCCAGCTCACCAGCCCCCGGGACAGAAGAGAACTATGGCTACACCTTC; CDR3 protein: CASSPAPGTEENYGYTF
J gene: TRBJ2-7; clone size: -; V gene: TRBV4-1; D gene: TRBD2; CDR3 DNA: TGCGCCAGCAGCCAGGGGACTAGCGGGGCCTACGAGCAGTACTTC; CDR3 protein: CASSQGTSGAYEQYF
J gene: TRBJ1-5; clone size: -; V gene: TRBV6-5; D gene: -; CDR3 DNA: TGTGCCAGCAGTACCCCCAGCGATCAGCCCCAGCATTTT; CDR3 protein: CASSTPSDQPQHF
J gene: TRBJ1-5; clone size: -; V gene: TRBV4-1; D gene: -; CDR3 DNA: TGCGCCAGCAGCCAAGCGGACGGCAATCAGCCCCAGCATTTT; CDR3 protein: CASSQADGNQPQHF
J gene: TRBJ1-4; clone size: -; V gene: TRBV18; D gene: -; CDR3 DNA: TGTGCCAGCTCACCAGGACAGAATGAAAAACTGTTTTTT; CDR3 protein: CASSPGQNEKLFF
J gene: TRBJ2-7; clone size: -; V gene: TRBV6-5; D gene: TRBD1; CDR3 DNA: TGTGCCAGCAGTTACTATTCCGGGACAGGGGGCTACGAGCAGTACTTC; CDR3 protein: CASSYYSGTGGYEQYF
J gene: TRBJ2-7; clone size: -; V gene: TRBV6-5; D gene: TRBD1; CDR3 DNA: TGTGCCAGCAGGAACCGGGACAGAAAATACGAGCAGTACTTC; CDR3 protein: CASRNRDRKYEQYF